These 25 T cell receptor beta chains share one sample of origin, sequenced in a study of blood T cell repertoires in COVID-19. The table came from immunoSEQ multiplex PCR; TCRdb's copy has only in-frame clones and leaves some out. The sample contains roughly 76,000 clones, around 84% of which appear only once. Sequencing input: peripheral blood. These receptors were obtained from a woman in her 70s with acute or convalescent COVID-19.

The chain has TRBV2 and TRBJ2-1; a weak D match, TRBD1 (5 bases). The CDR3 runs 14 residues. Trimming shortened V by 1 base and J by 10 bases, and 14 bases separated the two germline ends. Germline lookup yields CDR1 SNHLY and CDR2 FYNNEI. CDR3 amino acids: CASSEGLVTDEQFF. The CDR3 DNA reads as TGTGCCAGCAGTGAAGGATTGGTGACAGACGAGCAGTTCTTC.

The chain links TRBV5-6 to TRBJ1-5; 7 bases match TRBD1. The junction had 7 bases not matched to a gene; V was cut back by 0 bases and J by 1 base. This CDR3 has 17 residues. CDR1 is SGHDT, CDR2 YYEEEE, per germline. The CDR3 DNA sequence: TGTGCCAGCAGCTTGGCCTCGGAAGGGGGCAGCAATCAGCCCCAGCATTTT. Translation: CASSLASEGGSNQPQHF.

The rearrangement joins TRBV7-2 to TRBJ2-5; 14 bases are shared with TRBD2. The V and J ends lost 5 bases and 5 bases, in that order; junction bases with no gene match: 13. This CDR3 has 18 residues. CDR1 is SGHTA, CDR2 FQGNSA, per germline. CDR3 bases: TGTGCCAGCAGCCGTCGCATGACTAGCGGGAGGGCCGCCGAGACCCAGTACTTC. This encodes CASSRRMTSGRAAETQYF.

The genes are TRBV9 and TRBJ2-6; D is perhaps TRBD2 (5 bases). V was shortened by 4 bases and J by 0 bases, with 14 bases between the two germline ends. The CDR3 spans 17 residues. Germline CDR1 and CDR2: SGDLS and YYNGEE. CDR3 nucleotides: TGTGCCAGCAGCCCACGGACGGGAAGCTCTGGGGCCAACGTCCTGACTTTC. This codes for CASSPRTGSSGANVLTF.

The CDR3 spells CASIQTGGPYNEQFF. Written as DNA, the CDR3 is TGTGCCAGCATCCAGACGGGGGGCCCCTACAATGAGCAGTTCTTC. The chain is built from TRBV5-5 and TRBJ2-1, with D possibly TRBD2 on 7 matching bases. CDR3 length equals 15 residues. Germline values: CDR1 SGHKS, CDR2 YYEKEE (reference sequence). V was trimmed by 6 bases and J by 2 bases, leaving 15 bases between them.

V usage is TRBV5-1 and J usage is TRBJ2-7; no clear D gene. This CDR3 is 13 amino acids long. CDR1 and CDR2 (germline): SGHRS, YFSETQ. Trimming took off 1 base at V and 3 bases at J, with 8 bases between the two ends. This CDR3 is CASSLRTGYEQYF. DNA of the CDR3: TGCGCCAGCAGCTTGCGAACGGGCTACGAGCAGTACTTC. Based on the CDR3 plus reference TRBV5-1 and TRBJ2-7, the full variable domain is KAGVTQTPRYLIKTRGQQVTLSCSPISGHRSVSWYQQTPGQGLQFLFEYFSETQRNKGNFPGRFSGRQFSNSRSEMNVSTLELGDSALYLCASSLRTGYEQYFGPGTRLTVT.

The gene calls are TRBV2 and TRBJ2-3; TRBD2 matches 7 bases. The CDR3 spans 15 residues. The trim removed 11 bases at V and 8 bases at J, leaving 19 bases unmatched. CDR1 and CDR2 from the germline V gene are SNHLY and FYNNEI. The CDR3 nucleotides are TGTGCCTCAAGAGGGGCGGGAGAAACCCACGGTACGCAGTATTTT. Translating it yields CASRGAGETHGTQYF.

This clone has a handful of counts. This chain joins TRBV11-1 and TRBJ2-1; 12 bases are shared with TRBD2. Germline assignment: CDR1 SGHAT and CDR2 FQDESV (reference sequence). The V segment lost 3 bases and the J segment 7 bases; nucleotides outside the gene matches: 4. The CDR3 totals 15 residues. The CDR3 reads CASSFGLAGRNEQFF. For the CDR3, the DNA is TGTGCCAGCAGCTTCGGACTAGCGGGACGGAATGAGCAGTTCTTC.

The chain couples TRBV10-3 to TRBJ1-6, with 8 bases aligning to TRBD1. The CDR3 contains 17 residues. V dropped 2 bases and J dropped 7; count of bases not matched to a gene: 10. In germline, CDR1 is ENHRY, CDR2 SYGVKD. The chain's CDR3 is CAISEPDRTGYNSPLHF. The CDR3 DNA sequence: TGTGCCATCAGTGAGCCGGATAGGACAGGGTACAATTCACCCCTCCACTTT.

This clone was recorded only once. The rearrangement joins TRBV5-4 to TRBJ2-1, with 7 bases lining up with TRBD1. CDR3 length equals 16 residues. The germline gives CDR1 SGHNT, CDR2 YYREEE (reference sequence). V gave up 4 bases and J gave up 0 bases; unmatched junction bases: 7. In DNA, the CDR3 is TGTGCCAGCAGCCCTGGGACAGTTAGCTCCTACAATGAGCAGTTCTTC. It yields the protein CASSPGTVSSYNEQFF. Drawing the rest from reference TRBV5-4 and TRBJ2-1, the complete variable domain is ETGVTQSPTHLIKTRGQQVTLRCSSQSGHNTVSWYQQALGQGPQFIFQYYREEENGRGNFPPRFSGLQFPNYSSELNVNALELDDSALYLCASSPGTVSSYNEQFFGPGTRLTVL.

The V and J genes are TRBV6-1 and TRBJ1-1; 8 bases align to TRBD1. This CDR3 has 15 amino acids. The trim removed 3 bases at V and 6 bases at J, leaving 9 bases unmatched. Germline values: CDR1 MNHNS, CDR2 SASEGT. The CDR3 region is CASSEFQGALAEAFF. The CDR3 DNA reads as TGTGCCAGCAGTGAGTTCCAGGGGGCTTTGGCTGAAGCTTTCTTT.

The gene calls are TRBV7-2 and TRBJ2-7, with 14 positions matching TRBD2. The germline gives CDR1 SGHTA, CDR2 FQGNSA. The CDR3 is 14 amino acids. J lost 11 bases, V lost 2 bases, and 5 bases had no gene match. CDR3 DNA sequence: TGTGCCAGCAGCTTAAACGGACTAGCGGGAGGAAAGTACTTC. It translates to CASSLNGLAGGKYF.

The chain joins TRBV3-1 (or the pseudogene TRBV3-2) to TRBJ1-6, with D tentatively TRBD1 (5 bases). The CDR3 spans 13 residues. The V end was cut by 3 bases, the J end by 11 bases, with 11 bases between. Per germline, CDR1 LGHDT and CDR2 YNNKEL (reference sequence). CDR3 sequence reads: CASSQGGRAPLHF. The CDR3 region has the DNA TGTGCCAGCAGCCAGGGGGGTAGGGCACCCCTCCACTTT.

The chain carries TRBV21-1 and TRBJ1-3; TRBD1, the table's D call, was not compared with the DNA. TRBV21-1 is a pseudogene segment. CDR3 length: 17 amino acids. This CDR3 reads CASSKGTTNDSGNTIYF. CDR3 DNA: TGTGCCAGCAGCAAGGGGACAACTAACGACTCTGGAAACACCATATATTTT.

The V and J genes are TRBV6-1 and TRBJ2-3; 13 bases agree with TRBD2. Per germline, CDR1 MNHNS and CDR2 SASEGT. J gave up 4 bases and V 1 base, and 2 bases lay outside the gene matches. The CDR3 length is 16 residues. CDR3 region: CASSEGGLAGADTQYF. As DNA, the CDR3 is TGTGCCAGCAGTGAAGGAGGACTAGCGGGAGCAGATACGCAGTATTTT.

The chain employs TRBV24-1 and TRBJ1-1, with D maybe TRBD1 (5 bases). The V gene lost 6 bases and the J gene lost 1 base, with 11 bases spanning the gap. The CDR3 spans 14 residues. The germline CDR1 and CDR2 sequences are KGHDR and SFDVKD. This CDR3 reads CATSFGGGNTEAFF. Here the CDR3 DNA reads TGTGCCACCAGTTTTGGGGGAGGGAACACTGAAGCTTTCTTT.

This clone was observed many times. The chain has TRBV29-1 and TRBJ2-5, with D possibly matching TRBD1 (5 bases). Germline CDR1 is SQVTM and CDR2 is ANQGSEA. V gave up 2 bases and J gave up 6 bases, with 13 bases separating them. The CDR3 extends over 13 amino acids. CDR3 sequence (DNA): TGCAGCGTTGAACAGGGCGTGAGGAAGACCCAGTACTTC. It specifies CSVEQGVRKTQYF.

The rearrangement uses TRBV6-1 and TRBJ1-4, with D possibly TRBD1 on 6 matching bases. Germline V CDR1 and CDR2: MNHNS, SASEGT. CDR3 length equals 14 residues. The V and J ends lost 3 bases and 8 bases respectively, with 13 bases between them. CDR3 DNA: TGTGCCAGCAGTGAGGGCAGGGGTAACGAAAAACTGTTTTTT. This encodes CASSEGRGNEKLFF.

This clone was recorded once. CDR3 protein: CASSLSSGSTYEQYF. Written as DNA, the CDR3 is TGCGCCAGCAGCCTGTCTAGCGGGAGTACCTACGAGCAGTACTTC. V usage is TRBV4-1 and J usage is TRBJ2-7; 10 bases agree with TRBD2. Trimming took 4 bases from V and 2 from J; bases not matched to a gene: 5. The germline V gene has CDR1 MGHRA and CDR2 YSYEKL. The CDR3 has 15 residues.

The V and J genes are TRBV19 and TRBJ2-7; 8 bases map to TRBD1. J gave up 0 bases and V 5 bases, and 9 bases lay outside the gene matches. Per germline, CDR1 LNHDA and CDR2 SQIVND (reference sequence). The CDR3 has 16 amino acids. CDR3 amino acids: CASSPATGGISYEQYF. The DNA for the CDR3 is TGTGCCAGTAGTCCCGCAACAGGGGGGATCTCCTACGAGCAGTACTTC.

Only a few counts were recorded for this clone. The CDR3 bases are TGCGCCAGCAGCCAAGAGTTCATTGAGGGCCCCTACGAGCAGTACTTC. Its protein is CASSQEFIEGPYEQYF. This chain joins TRBV4-1 and TRBJ2-7, with a weak D call TRBD2 (5 bases). Per the germline V gene, CDR1 is MGHRA and CDR2 is YSYEKL. The CDR3 is made up of 16 amino acids. V lost 0 bases to trimming and J lost 2 bases, with 14 bases between them.

This chain uses TRBV6-6 with TRBJ2-1, with TRBD1 matching 10 bases. The V gene end was trimmed by 6 bases and the J gene end by 7 bases; junction bases not matched to a gene: 6. This CDR3 comprises 14 residues. Germline V gene lookup returns CDR1 MNHNY and CDR2 SVGAGI (reference sequence). CDR3 bases: TGTGCCAGCAGGCAAGACAGGGGGCTTAATGAGCAGTTCTTC. This sequence encodes CASRQDRGLNEQFF.

This clone turned up a few times. J is TRBJ2-3 and V is TRBV5-1; 9 bases are shared with TRBD2. CDR3 length equals 16 residues. After removal of 6 bases from V and 1 base from J, the junction contained 9 bases not matched to a gene. The germline gives CDR1 SGHRS, CDR2 YFSETQ. CDR3 loop: CASTYSRTSGTDTQYF. CDR3 coding DNA: TGCGCCAGCACCTACTCCAGGACTAGCGGCACAGATACGCAGTATTTT.

The V gene is TRBV2, the J gene TRBJ2-2, with no clear D. CDR3 size: 12 residues. Germline V gene data show CDR1 as SNHLY and CDR2 as FYNNEI. V lost 6 bases and J 6 bases, leaving 8 bases between the germline ends. The CDR3 reads CASSDLAGELFF. CDR3 in DNA: TGTGCCAGCAGCGACTTAGCCGGGGAGCTGTTTTTT. Full variable domain (rest looked up from reference TRBV2 and TRBJ2-2): EPEVTQTPSHQVTQMGQEVILRCVPISNHLYFYWYRQILGQKVEFLVSFYNNEISEKSEIFDDQFSVERPDGSNFTLKIRSTKLEDSAMYFCASSDLAGELFFGEGSRLTVL.

The chain links TRBV24-1 to TRBJ2-6; D uncertain. V lost 4 bases and J lost 0, with 6 bases in between. The CDR3 consists of 15 residues. The V gene's germline CDR1 is KGHDR and CDR2 SFDVKD. The CDR3 DNA reads as TGTGCCACCAGTGACGTCCCCTCTGGGGCCAACGTCCTGACTTTC. It encodes CATSDVPSGANVLTF.